These 18 T cell receptor beta chains originate from one sample sequenced in a study of regulatory T cells in long-lasting Graves disease. The time point was: newly diagnosed GD, antithyroid drugs for less than 3 months. PBMC RNA served as the TCR library source. Arm-PCR with iRepertoire HTBI primers amplified the CDR3 regions for these TCR beta libraries. Each CDR3 protein is one row after TCRdb ran MiXCR on the multiplex PCR reads. Of 350,000 to 500,000 distinct CDR3 sequences in the sample, over 15% are singletons; the top ten hold roughly a tenth. These sequences were also reported in another study, on T cells in Graves' hyperthyroidism and ophthalmopathy.

Sequencing used peripheral blood mononuclear cells (PBMCs), obtained at new diagnosis, from a patient treated with antithyroid drugs. The receptors shown here come from a woman between 25 and 40 years old with Graves disease.

The sample holds a few counts of this clonotype. This chain connects TRBV19 to TRBJ1-1; 8 positions match TRBD1. The CDR3 runs 13 residues. The germline V gene has CDR1 LNHDA and CDR2 SQIVND (reference sequence). Trimming cost V 10 bases and J 0 bases; bases outside gene matches: 4. The CDR3 reads CAIKDRVNTEAFF. In DNA, the CDR3 is TGTGCCATCAAGGACAGGGTGAACACTGAAGCTTTCTTT.

There are a few counts of this clonotype. This sequence joins TRBV5-1 and TRBJ2-5, with 13 bases matching TRBD2. In germline, CDR1 is SGHRS, CDR2 YFSETQ. This CDR3 region has 18 residues. The ends lost 0 bases at V and 2 bases at J; junction bases unmatched: 7. CDR3 nucleotide sequence: TGCGCCAGCAGCTTGGGGGGACCGGGACTAGCGGGACAAGAGACCCAGTACTTC. As protein: CASSLGGPGLAGQETQYF.

Many counts were recorded for this clonotype. The chain links TRBV2 to TRBJ2-5, with a tentative D call TRBD2 (5 bases). The CDR3 totals 14 residues. V lost 8 bases and J 5 bases, leaving 18 bases between the germline ends. Looked up from germline, CDR1 is SNHLY and CDR2 is FYNNEI. DNA for the CDR3: TGTGCCAGCCATCGGACGGGGAGAGCGGAGACCCAGTACTTC. Translated: CASHRTGRAETQYF.

With regard to this clonotype: This may be a read error: a much more frequent sequence differs by one nucleotide. The J gene is TRBJ1-5, the V gene TRBV5-5; weak D call: TRBD1 (5 bases). The CDR3 consists of 17 residues. Deletions cut 4 bases from V and 3 bases from J, with 20 bases between. CDR1 is SGHKS and CDR2 is YYEKEE in the germline V gene (reference sequence). The CDR3 sequence is CASSAGPRGEVNQPQHF. Here the CDR3 DNA reads TGTGCCAGCAGCGCGGGACCCCGGGGCGAGGTCAATCAGCCCCAGCATTTT. The entire variable domain, with the rest obtained from reference TRBV5-5 and TRBJ1-5, is as follows: DAGVTQSPTHLIKTRGQQVTLRCSPISGHKSVSWYQQVLGQGPQFIFQYYEKEERGRGNFPDRFSARQFPNYSSELNVNALLLGDSALYLCASSAGPRGEVNQPQHFGDGTRLSIL.

The chain is built from TRBV6-2 or TRBV6-3 and TRBJ2-7; weak D call: TRBD1 (6 bases). The V end lost 2 bases, the J end lost 2 bases, and 13 bases lay between the germline ends. CDR1 MNHEY and CDR2 SVGEGT come from the germline V gene. The CDR3 covers 15 residues. The CDR3 DNA reads as TGTGCCAGCAGTTACGCCACCGGGGACACCTACGAGCAGTACTTC. It codes for CASSYATGDTYEQYF.

To note about this clonotype: A read error is possible here, since a much larger clone lies one base away. This chain links TRBV20-1 with TRBJ2-2; 12 positions match TRBD2. The CDR3 contains 18 residues. The germline gives CDR1 DFQATT, CDR2 SNEGSKA (reference sequence). As DNA, the CDR3 is TGCAGTGCTAGACCGTCTCTAGCGGGAGGGCCCGGGACCGGGAAGCTGTTTTTT. Translating gives CSARPSLAGGPGTGKLFF.

This clonotype was seen repeatedly, ten times or more. V usage is TRBV28 and J usage is TRBJ2-1; 14 bases are a match to TRBD2. The CDR3 has 16 amino acids. V shed 6 bases, J shed 8 bases, and the junction held 9 bases outside the gene matches. CDR1 MDHEN and CDR2 SYDVKM come from the germline V gene. CDR3 in amino acids: CASSEGLAGEADEQFF. The CDR3 bases are TGTGCCAGCAGCGAGGGACTAGCGGGAGAAGCGGATGAGCAGTTCTTC.

A few counts support this clonotype. A single base separates this from a much larger clone, so it may be a read error. V is TRBV7-9 and J is TRBJ1-4, with D unresolved. Germline CDR1 SEHNR, CDR2 FQNEAQ (reference sequence). This CDR3 contains 17 residues. This CDR3 reads CAGSSQPRQWSNEKLFF. The CDR3 DNA is TGTGCCGGCAGCTCCCAGCCGCGACAATGGTCTAATGAAAAACTGTTTTTT.

The sample holds a few counts of this clonotype. V is TRBV5-4 and J is TRBJ2-1; D gene uncertain. The CDR3 spans 15 residues. CDR1 and CDR2 (germline): SGHNT, YYREEE (reference sequence). With 5 bases removed from V and 5 bases from J, the gap between germline ends came to 17 bases. The CDR3 DNA is TGTGCCAGCAGTCTTGATATAGCAGGAAACAATGAGCAGTTCTTC. This gives the protein CASSLDIAGNNEQFF.

In its sample, this clonotype was seen many times. This rearrangement joins TRBV10-3 to TRBJ1-1; 8 bases line up with TRBD1. CDR1 is ENHRY, CDR2 SYGVKD, per germline. The trim removed 10 bases at V and 0 bases at J, leaving 7 bases unmatched. This CDR3 region has 14 residues. In nucleotides, the CDR3 is TGTGCCACCTTACAGGGGGACTTGAACACTGAAGCTTTCTTT. Amino acids: CATLQGDLNTEAFF.

The chain joins TRBV7-2 to TRBJ2-7, with 14 bases matching TRBD2. Germline V gene data show CDR1 as SGHTA and CDR2 as FQGNSA. With 7 bases clipped from V and 4 bases from J, the junction kept 12 bases outside the gene matches. This CDR3 comprises 17 residues. The CDR3 bases are TGTGCCAGCATCCTAGGACTAGCGGGAGGTGTCTCGTACGAGCAGTACTTC. Residues: CASILGLAGGVSYEQYF.

This clonotype was seen many times. V is TRBV7-2 and J is TRBJ2-7; 9 bases agree with TRBD1. There are 14 residues in the CDR3. V gave up 5 bases and J gave up 3 bases; unmatched junction bases: 5. Germline CDR1 SGHTA, CDR2 FQGNSA. The CDR3 DNA is TGTGCCAGCAGCGCCCGGGACAGGGTCTACGAGCAGTACTTC. Protein: CASSARDRVYEQYF.

Ten or more counts support this clonotype. The chain employs TRBV30 and TRBJ2-1, with 7 bases fitting TRBD2. Looked up from germline, CDR1 is GTSNPN and CDR2 is SVGIG (reference sequence). V dropped 5 bases and J dropped 5; count of bases not matched to a gene: 9. The CDR3 loop spans 14 amino acids. CDR3 sequence reads: CAWEKRDPNNEQFF. The CDR3 coding sequence is TGTGCCTGGGAAAAGCGGGATCCTAACAATGAGCAGTTCTTC.

There are a few counts of this clonotype. V is TRBV29-1 and J is TRBJ2-3; D may be TRBD2 (5 bases). CDR1 and CDR2 (germline): SQVTM, ANQGSEA. This CDR3 spans 12 amino acids. Between the trimmed V and J ends, which lost 4 bases and 2 bases, there was a span of 7 bases. The CDR3 region is CSVARDTDTQYF. CDR3 DNA sequence: TGCAGCGTTGCCCGGGACACAGATACGCAGTATTTT.

This chain uses TRBV10-2 with TRBJ2-1; D not certain. With 2 bases removed from V and 3 bases from J, the gap between germline ends came to 8 bases. The CDR3 has 14 amino acids. Germline CDR1 and CDR2: WSHSY and SAAADI. CDR3 in amino acids: CASSEGSFYNEQFF. The CDR3 bases are TGCGCCAGCAGTGAGGGATCCTTCTACAATGAGCAGTTCTTC.

Only a few counts were recorded for this clonotype. The V gene is TRBV6-1, the J gene TRBJ1-5; no firm D call. The V end lost 6 bases, the J end lost 2 bases, and 20 bases lay between the germline ends. The CDR3 consists of 17 residues. Per germline, CDR1 MNHNS and CDR2 SASEGT. The CDR3 sequence: CASSRRGRPRGNQPQHF. CDR3 nucleotides: TGTGCCAGCAGCAGAAGAGGAAGGCCGAGGGGCAATCAGCCCCAGCATTTT.

In its sample, this clonotype was seen many times. The chain employs TRBV29-1 and TRBJ1-2; 7 bases align to TRBD1. Germline CDR1 SQVTM, CDR2 ANQGSEA. This CDR3 contains 17 residues. V gave up 0 bases and J gave up 5 bases; unmatched junction bases: 15. DNA for the CDR3: TGCAGCGTTGAAGATGGAGGGGGAGGGACAGCCCTTTATGGCTACACCTTC. Its protein is CSVEDGGGGTALYGYTF.

This clonotype occurred many times. The V and J genes are TRBV5-1 and TRBJ2-1; 7 nucleotides line up with TRBD2. Trimming removed 4 bases from V and 4 bases from J; junction bases left unmatched: 14. This CDR3 has 17 amino acids. The germline gives CDR1 SGHRS, CDR2 YFSETQ. CDR3 DNA: TGCGCCAGCAGCGCCAGTGAGTGGGAGGGCATTTACAATGAGCAGTTCTTC. Protein: CASSASEWEGIYNEQFF.